This T cell receptor beta chain was identified in a study of blood T cell repertoires in COVID-19. For the study at large: Donors in the United States, Italy and Spain gave samples during acute or convalescent COVID-19. T cells, B-cell-depleted T cells, or PBMCs provided the cDNA or gDNA that served as material.

Per the original methods: Reference gene primer amplification gave nucleated cell count estimates. The repertoire was sequenced with immunoSEQ multiplex PCR; TCRdb's copy has only in-frame clones and lacks some. Clone size and the V and J calls come from that table; the DNA yielded D and trimming. The table records about 100,000 clones, roughly 90% of them present only once. The germline CDR1 and CDR2 sequences are MNHEY and SVGAGI. Trimming removed 5 bases at V and 8 bases at J, with 18 bases between. This CDR3 comprises 15 residues. Sequenced material: peripheral blood. This chain uses TRBV6-5 with TRBJ1-4; D gene unclear. The clonotype comes from a middle-aged man with active COVID-19. CDR3 sequence (DNA): TGTGCCAGCAGTCATGGCAGACAAACCAACGAAAAACTGTTTTTT. This encodes CASSHGRQTNEKLFF.